This is a list of T cell receptor beta chains from one sample in a study of T cell repertoires in cytomegalovirus infection. In TCRdb, the reads were re-called with MiXCR into one record per CDR3 protein. This sample has 450,000 to 600,000 distinct CDR3 sequences, with 11% found just once. The sample comprised PBMCs. These receptors were collected from a human donor in good health (CMV status not recorded). Some clones in this sample may be carry-over from other donors' samples. The CDR3 runs from the conserved cysteine through the conserved F or W. Fields, in order: V gene, D gene, J gene, clone size, CDR3 DNA, CDR3 protein. A D gene is named only where the DNA matches it firmly. Part of the rows lack a size; the others show once, few, many or a class for expanded clones.

V: TRBV19; D: TRBD1; J: TRBJ2-2; size: many; DNA: TGTGCCAGTAGTGATACCGGGACAGGGAATCCGACCGGGGAGCTGTTTTTT; CDR3: CASSDTGTGNPTGELFF
V: TRBV14; D: .; J: TRBJ1-6; size: many; DNA: TGTGCCAGCAGCCAAGCCCCCGCGAGGACACCCCGGGCTCCATCCCTCCACTTT; CDR3: CASSQAPARTPRAPSLHF
V: TRBV7-6; D: .; J: TRBJ1-1; size: .; DNA: TGTGCCAGCAGGCCACAGGGTATGAACACTGAAGCTTTCTTT; CDR3: CASRPQGMNTEAFF
V: TRBV15; D: TRBD1; J: TRBJ2-1; size: many; DNA: TGTGCCACCAGCAGATCCGGGACAGGGAGCAATGAGCAGTTCTTC; CDR3: CATSRSGTGSNEQFF
V: TRBV28; D: .; J: TRBJ2-6; size: many; DNA: TGTGCCAGCACTGTCTCGGGCCCCTTCTCTGGGGCCAACGTCCTGACTTTC; CDR3: CASTVSGPFSGANVLTF
V: TRBV6-1; D: .; J: TRBJ2-2; size: many; DNA: TGTGCCAGCGACGGGGGAACGAACACCGGGGAGCTGTTTTTT; CDR3: CASDGGTNTGELFF
V: TRBV2; D: .; J: TRBJ2-4; size: many; DNA: TGTGCCAGCACCGAACGGGCGGCCAAAAACATTCAGTACTTC; CDR3: CASTERAAKNIQYF
V: TRBV5-5; D: .; J: TRBJ1-4; size: few; DNA: TGTGCCAGCAGCTTGTGGGGGATCGGTGAAAAACTGTTTTTT; CDR3: CASSLWGIGEKLFF
V: TRBV19; D: .; J: TRBJ2-3; size: .; DNA: TGTGCCAGTAGTATTCCGAGGCCCGGTTTGGATACGCAGTATTTT; CDR3: CASSIPRPGLDTQYF
V: TRBV7-9; D: .; J: TRBJ2-2; size: many; DNA: TGTGCCAGCAGCAGTACTCACACCGGGGAGCTGTTTTTT; CDR3: CASSSTHTGELFF
V: TRBV5-1; D: TRBD2; J: TRBJ2-3; size: many; DNA: TGCGCCAGCAGCTTGGCCACTAGCGGGGCGGCCACAGATACGCAGTATTTT; CDR3: CASSLATSGAATDTQYF
V: TRBV14; D: TRBD1; J: TRBJ2-5; size: many; DNA: TGTGCCAGCAGCCAAGCCGGGACAGGGAGAGAGACCCAGTACTTC; CDR3: CASSQAGTGRETQYF
V: TRBV5-5; D: TRBD1; J: TRBJ1-6; size: many; DNA: TGTGCCAGCAGTCAAGGCGGTTCAGGGGGAAGTTCACCCCTCCACTTT; CDR3: CASSQGGSGGSSPLHF
V: TRBV20-1; D: .; J: TRBJ2-7; size: .; DNA: TGCAGTATTGGACAGACCTACGAGCAGTACTTC; CDR3: CSIGQTYEQYF
V: TRBV4-2; D: TRBD1; J: TRBJ1-2; size: many; DNA: TGTGCCAGCAGCCAAGTTGGTCAGGGGGGCGGCTACACCTTC; CDR3: CASSQVGQGGGYTF
V: TRBV7-2; D: TRBD2; J: TRBJ2-5; size: many; DNA: TGTGCCAGCAGCTCGGGACTAGCGGGCCTTGGGGAGACCCAGTACTTC; CDR3: CASSSGLAGLGETQYF
V: TRBV7-2; D: .; J: TRBJ2-5; size: many; DNA: TGTGCCAGCAGCTTGTCTAGTACACAAGAGACCCAGTACTTC; CDR3: CASSLSSTQETQYF
V: TRBV7-8; D: TRBD1; J: TRBJ1-1; size: many; DNA: TGTGCCAGCAGCACCCCGGGACAGTCGGAGGGAGCTTTCTTT; CDR3: CASSTPGQSEGAFF
V: TRBV27; D: .; J: TRBJ2-1; size: few; DNA: TGTGCCAGCAGCCCCAGAGGGGGATACAGCTCCTACAATGAGCAGTTCTTC; CDR3: CASSPRGGYSSYNEQFF
V: TRBV4-1; D: .; J: TRBJ1-2; size: many; DNA: TGCGCCAGCAGCCAAAGTCCAATAACTAACTATGGCTACACCTTC; CDR3: CASSQSPITNYGYTF
V: TRBV7-8; D: .; J: TRBJ1-6; size: many; DNA: TGTGCCAGCAGCTTAGCGGCTAGCTCCTATAATTCACCCCTCCACTTT; CDR3: CASSLAASSYNSPLHF
V: TRBV4-1; D: TRBD2; J: TRBJ2-1; size: .; DNA: TGCGCCAGCAGCCAAGAGACTCTGGGACTAGCGGGGGGGAGGAATGAGCAGTTCTTC; CDR3: CASSQETLGLAGGRNEQFF
V: TRBV7-2; D: .; J: TRBJ2-7; size: many; DNA: TGTGCCAGCAGCTTAGCCTATGCCTACGAGCAGTACTTC; CDR3: CASSLAYAYEQYF
V: TRBV20-1; D: .; J: TRBJ1-5; size: few; DNA: TGCAGTGCTCTGTCGGGGGGGAATCAGCCCCAGCATTTT; CDR3: CSALSGGNQPQHF
V: TRBV20-1; D: .; J: TRBJ1-2; size: .; DNA: TGCAGTGCTAGAGATCAGAAGAACTATGGCTACACCTTC; CDR3: CSARDQKNYGYTF
V: TRBV5-6; D: TRBD1; J: TRBJ1-6; size: few; DNA: TGTGCCAGCAGCTTGAACAGGGGAAACTATAATTCACCCCTCCACTTT; CDR3: CASSLNRGNYNSPLHF
V: TRBV6-1; D: .; J: TRBJ2-6; size: many; DNA: TGTGCCAGCAGTGAATATGCCGGGAGATTCTCTGGGGCCAACGTCCTGACTTTC; CDR3: CASSEYAGRFSGANVLTF
V: TRBV11-2; D: .; J: TRBJ2-7; size: many; DNA: TGTGCCAGCAGCTTGGCCCCCCCGGGGAGAGGCTACGAGCAGTACTTC; CDR3: CASSLAPPGRGYEQYF
V: TRBV12-3/TRBV12-4; D: TRBD1; J: TRBJ2-7; size: many; DNA: TGTGCCAGCACAATGACAGGGGGGGTTCACGAGCAGTACTTC; CDR3: CASTMTGGVHEQYF
V: TRBV20-1; D: .; J: TRBJ2-5; size: few; DNA: TGCAGTGCCGAGAGTGCGGGGCAAGAGACCCAGTACTTC; CDR3: CSAESAGQETQYF
V: TRBV7-8; D: TRBD1; J: TRBJ2-2; size: many; DNA: TGTGCCAGCAGCTTACTTACAGGGGGCACCGGGGAGCTGTTTTTT; CDR3: CASSLLTGGTGELFF
V: TRBV5-1; D: .; J: TRBJ2-2; size: few; DNA: TGCGCCAGCAGCTTGACCAGGACAGCGAACACCGGGGAGCTGTTTTTT; CDR3: CASSLTRTANTGELFF
V: TRBV7-6; D: .; J: TRBJ2-2; size: many; DNA: TGTGCCAGCAGCCCTATACCCGGGGAGCTGTTTTTT; CDR3: CASSPIPGELFF
V: TRBV28; D: TRBD1; J: TRBJ2-2; size: many; DNA: TGTGCCAGCAAGGACAGGGGGGTCACCGGGGAGCTGTTTTTT; CDR3: CASKDRGVTGELFF
V: TRBV6-1; D: .; J: TRBJ2-7; size: many; DNA: TGTGCCAGCAGTGAAGCTGACAGGTTCTACGAGCAGTACTTC; CDR3: CASSEADRFYEQYF
V: TRBV11-2; D: TRBD1; J: TRBJ1-4; size: many; DNA: TGTGCCAGCAGCTCCCTAAGGGGGCTTGAAAAACTGTTTTTT; CDR3: CASSSLRGLEKLFF